This T cell receptor (beta chain) was observed in a study of tumor-infiltrating lymphocytes in primary liver carcinoma. About the research overall: All patients had surgically resected primary liver carcinoma. Regardless of tissue type, samples showed similar yields of roughly 3.65 to 7.5 million productive TCRbeta reads.

This CDR3 comprises 15 residues. J was trimmed by 3 bases and V by 4 bases; bases with no gene match: 9. Germline CDR1 is SGHRS and CDR2 is YFSETQ. Alongside blood RNA obtained from unsorted whole blood, germline DNA was also extracted. Total RNA amounting to 500 ng was the source from which TCR beta cDNA was made with a constant-region primer. Three rounds of nested multiplex PCR with slightly modified ARM-PCR produced TCR beta libraries. With TRBV1-TRBV30 forward primers and a C-beta reverse primer, the first two PCR rounds were run for 9 to 10 cycles each. TCRdb independently ran MiXCR on the multiplex PCR reads; one entry per CDR3 protein. This sample yields 250,000 to 400,000 distinct CDR3 sequences, of which 65% are seen a single time; roughly 9% belongs to the top ten.

J is TRBJ2-7 and V is TRBV5-1; the match to TRBD1 covers 8 bases. Sequenced: peripheral blood. The sequence derives from a man aged 35 to 55 with primary liver carcinoma and hepatitis B virus infection. The CDR3 nucleotides read TGCGCCAGCAGCATCGCCGGGACAGGCCTCTACGAGCAGTACTTC. Translated: CASSIAGTGLYEQYF. Variable domain in full (rest from reference TRBV5-1 and TRBJ2-7): KAGVTQTPRYLIKTRGQQVTLSCSPISGHRSVSWYQQTPGQGLQFLFEYFSETQRNKGNFPGRFSGRQFSNSRSEMNVSTLELGDSALYLCASSIAGTGLYEQYFGPGTRLTVT.